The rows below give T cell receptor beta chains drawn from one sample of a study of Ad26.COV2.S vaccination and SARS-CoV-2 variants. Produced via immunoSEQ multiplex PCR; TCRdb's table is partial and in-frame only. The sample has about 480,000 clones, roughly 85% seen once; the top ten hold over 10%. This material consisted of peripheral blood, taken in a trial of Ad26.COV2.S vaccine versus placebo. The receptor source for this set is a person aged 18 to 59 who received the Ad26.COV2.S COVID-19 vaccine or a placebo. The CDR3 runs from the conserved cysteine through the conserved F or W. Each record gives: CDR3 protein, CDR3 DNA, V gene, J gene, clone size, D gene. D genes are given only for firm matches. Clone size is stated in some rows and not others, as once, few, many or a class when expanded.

CDR3 protein: CASSLVGTGGTEAFF
CDR3 DNA: TGTGCCAGCAGTTTGGTTGGGACAGGGGGCACTGAAGCTTTCTTT
V gene: TRBV28
J gene: TRBJ1-1
clone size: NA
D gene: TRBD1

CDR3 protein: CASIAGGSYNEQFF
CDR3 DNA: TGTGCCAGCATAGCGGGAGGGTCCTACAATGAGCAGTTCTTC
V gene: TRBV6-5
J gene: TRBJ2-1
clone size: NA
D gene: TRBD2

CDR3 protein: CASSFRTPKTDYGYTF
CDR3 DNA: TGTGCCAGCAGTTTTAGGACACCGAAAACTGACTATGGCTACACCTTC
V gene: TRBV25-1
J gene: TRBJ1-2
clone size: NA
D gene: NA

CDR3 protein: CASSLDFAGTTEAFF
CDR3 DNA: TGCGCCAGCAGCTTGGACTTTGCTGGGACCACTGAAGCTTTCTTT
V gene: TRBV5-1
J gene: TRBJ1-1
clone size: NA
D gene: NA

CDR3 protein: CASRPRDRSGSPLHF
CDR3 DNA: TGTGCCAGCAGACCTCGGGACAGATCAGGGTCACCCCTCCACTTT
V gene: TRBV2
J gene: TRBJ1-6
clone size: NA
D gene: TRBD1

CDR3 protein: CASSQAGLAGAGTDTQYF
CDR3 DNA: TGCGCCAGCAGCCAAGCAGGCCTAGCGGGAGCAGGCACAGATACGCAGTATTTT
V gene: TRBV4-3
J gene: TRBJ2-3
clone size: NA
D gene: TRBD2

CDR3 protein: CASSLAVGREEPQHF
CDR3 DNA: TGTGCCAGCAGCTTAGCGGTAGGACGCGAGGAGCCCCAGCATTTT
V gene: TRBV7-2
J gene: TRBJ1-5
clone size: NA
D gene: NA

CDR3 protein: CASSRTSLRYEQYF
CDR3 DNA: TGTGCCAGCAGCCGGACTTCTCTTAGGTACGAGCAGTACTTC
V gene: TRBV7-9
J gene: TRBJ2-7
clone size: few
D gene: NA

CDR3 protein: CASSLGQPNEQFF
CDR3 DNA: TGTGCCAGCAGCTTAGGACAGCCCAATGAGCAGTTCTTC
V gene: TRBV7-2
J gene: TRBJ2-1
clone size: NA
D gene: NA

CDR3 protein: CASSADRGNNEKLFF
CDR3 DNA: TGCGCCAGCAGCGCGGACAGGGGCAATAATGAAAAACTGTTTTTT
V gene: TRBV5-1
J gene: TRBJ1-4
clone size: once
D gene: TRBD1

CDR3 protein: CASSLVGSGDSYEQYF
CDR3 DNA: TGTGCCAGCAGCTTGGTAGGTAGCGGGGATTCCTACGAGCAGTACTTC
V gene: TRBV5-4
J gene: TRBJ2-7
clone size: NA
D gene: TRBD2

CDR3 protein: CSVAPTAWGTQYF
CDR3 DNA: TGCAGCGTTGCCCCGACAGCCTGGGGGACCCAGTACTTC
V gene: TRBV29-1
J gene: TRBJ2-5
clone size: NA
D gene: NA

CDR3 protein: CASSSGQGKFF
CDR3 DNA: TGTGCCAGCAGCAGTGGACAGGGGAAGTTCTTC
V gene: TRBV5-4
J gene: TRBJ2-1
clone size: NA
D gene: TRBD1

CDR3 protein: CASSLDPGAPYEQYF
CDR3 DNA: TGCGCCAGCAGCTTGGATCCGGGAGCACCCTACGAGCAGTACTTC
V gene: TRBV5-1
J gene: TRBJ2-7
clone size: NA
D gene: NA

CDR3 protein: CASSVEVGNTIYF
CDR3 DNA: TGTGCCAGCAGCGTAGAGGTTGGAAACACCATATATTTT
V gene: TRBV9
J gene: TRBJ1-3
clone size: NA
D gene: NA

CDR3 protein: CASSPGGGAYNEQFF
CDR3 DNA: TGCGCCAGCAGCCCAGGTGGGGGGGCCTACAATGAGCAGTTCTTC
V gene: TRBV5-1
J gene: TRBJ2-1
clone size: NA
D gene: TRBD2

CDR3 protein: CASSGRLLQPQHF
CDR3 DNA: TGTGCCAGCAGTGGACGGCTATTACAGCCCCAGCATTTT
V gene: TRBV2
J gene: TRBJ1-5
clone size: NA
D gene: NA

CDR3 protein: CASSLAGNTEAFF
CDR3 DNA: TGTGCCAGCAGTTTAGCAGGGAACACTGAAGCTTTCTTT
V gene: TRBV27
J gene: TRBJ1-1
clone size: NA
D gene: NA

CDR3 protein: CASSLGVTASYEQYF
CDR3 DNA: TGTGCCAGCAGCTTAGGAGTTACGGCTTCCTACGAGCAGTACTTC
V gene: TRBV7-8
J gene: TRBJ2-7
clone size: NA
D gene: NA

CDR3 protein: CASSVGDSTLSGYGYTF
CDR3 DNA: TGTGCCAGCAGCGTAGGGGACTCTACCCTTTCCGGCTATGGCTACACCTTC
V gene: TRBV9
J gene: TRBJ1-2
clone size: NA
D gene: NA

CDR3 protein: CASSRQTPAGELFF
CDR3 DNA: TGTGCCAGCAGTCGACAGACCCCGGCCGGGGAGCTGTTTTTT
V gene: TRBV27
J gene: TRBJ2-2
clone size: NA
D gene: NA

CDR3 protein: CASSLGTTGTGELFF
CDR3 DNA: TGCGCCAGCAGCTTGGGAACGACAGGCACCGGGGAGCTGTTTTTT
V gene: TRBV5-1
J gene: TRBJ2-2
clone size: NA
D gene: NA

CDR3 protein: CASSQLRDTEAFF
CDR3 DNA: TGTGCCAGCAGCCAACTCAGGGATACTGAAGCTTTCTTT
V gene: TRBV16
J gene: TRBJ1-1
clone size: NA
D gene: NA

CDR3 protein: CATSKTGASSYEQYF
CDR3 DNA: TGTGCCACCAGTAAGACAGGGGCGTCGTCCTACGAGCAGTACTTC
V gene: TRBV24-1
J gene: TRBJ2-7
clone size: NA
D gene: TRBD1

CDR3 protein: CASSFSASGVLRNEQFF
CDR3 DNA: TGTGCCAGCAGCTTTAGTGCTAGCGGGGTCCTGAGGAATGAGCAGTTCTTC
V gene: TRBV7-2
J gene: TRBJ2-1
clone size: NA
D gene: TRBD2

CDR3 protein: CASSLEGRGYTF
CDR3 DNA: TGTGCCAGCAGTTTAGAGGGGCGCGGCTACACCTTC
V gene: TRBV12-3/TRBV12-4
J gene: TRBJ1-2
clone size: few
D gene: NA

CDR3 protein: CASSLKDREISPLHF
CDR3 DNA: TGTGCCAGCAGCTTAAAGGATCGGGAGATTTCACCCCTCCACTTT
V gene: TRBV7-9
J gene: TRBJ1-6
clone size: NA
D gene: NA

CDR3 protein: CASSREPVGGGTDTQYF
CDR3 DNA: TGTGCCAGCAGCCGGGAGCCTGTAGGGGGGGGCACAGATACGCAGTATTTT
V gene: TRBV5-4
J gene: TRBJ2-3
clone size: once
D gene: NA

CDR3 protein: CASSPGGIAKNIQYF
CDR3 DNA: TGTGCCAGCTCACCTGGGGGAATAGCCAAAAACATTCAGTACTTC
V gene: TRBV18
J gene: TRBJ2-4
clone size: NA
D gene: NA

CDR3 protein: CASEGVAYEQYF
CDR3 DNA: TGTGCCAGCGAGGGGGTTGCCTACGAGCAGTACTTC
V gene: TRBV28
J gene: TRBJ2-7
clone size: once
D gene: NA

CDR3 protein: CASRTSGRAYEQFF
CDR3 DNA: TGTGCCAGTAGGACTAGCGGGAGGGCCTATGAGCAGTTCTTC
V gene: TRBV19
J gene: TRBJ2-1
clone size: NA
D gene: TRBD2

CDR3 protein: CASSFSGGPQSEQYF
CDR3 DNA: TGTGCCAGCAGCTTTTCTGGGGGGCCCCAAAGCGAGCAGTACTTC
V gene: TRBV5-5
J gene: TRBJ2-7
clone size: NA
D gene: NA

CDR3 protein: CASSTEGTGVQTQYF
CDR3 DNA: TGTGCCAGCAGCACAGAAGGGACAGGGGTCCAGACCCAGTACTTC
V gene: TRBV11-1
J gene: TRBJ2-5
clone size: NA
D gene: TRBD1